Here is one TCR beta chain with its context. Clones were read by immunoSEQ multiplex PCR, and TCRdb kept only the in-frame ones, dropping some. This table holds roughly 120,000 clones, approximately 80% found once. This sample was included in a study of blood T cell repertoires in COVID-19. V lost 6 bases and J lost 5, with 11 bases in between. There are 12 residues in the CDR3. The rearrangement joins TRBV23-1 to TRBJ2-7; D is possibly TRBD1 (6 bases). TRBV23-1 is identified as an open reading frame with a role that is uncertain. Sequencing used peripheral blood. The sequence was obtained from an older man with acute or convalescent COVID-19. The CDR3 DNA sequence: TGCGCCAGCAGAGGGACAATGGACGAGCAGTACTTC. Amino acid sequence: CASRGTMDEQYF.